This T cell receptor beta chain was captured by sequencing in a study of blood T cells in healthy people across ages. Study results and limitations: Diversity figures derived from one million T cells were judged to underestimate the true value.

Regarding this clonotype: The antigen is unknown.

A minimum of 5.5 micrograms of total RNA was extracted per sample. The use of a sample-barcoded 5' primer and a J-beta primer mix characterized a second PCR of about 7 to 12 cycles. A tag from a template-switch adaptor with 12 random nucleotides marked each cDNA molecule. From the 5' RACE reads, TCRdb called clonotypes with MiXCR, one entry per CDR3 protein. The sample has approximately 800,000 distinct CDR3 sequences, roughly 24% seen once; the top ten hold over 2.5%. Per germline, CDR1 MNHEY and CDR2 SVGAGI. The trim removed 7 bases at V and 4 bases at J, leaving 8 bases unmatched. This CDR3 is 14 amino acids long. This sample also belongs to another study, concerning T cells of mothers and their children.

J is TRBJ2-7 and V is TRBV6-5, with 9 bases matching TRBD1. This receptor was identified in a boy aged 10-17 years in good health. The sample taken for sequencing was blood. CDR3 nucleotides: TGTGCCAGCACCTCCCCAGGACAGGGGTACGAGCAGTACTTC. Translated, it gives CASTSPGQGYEQYF.